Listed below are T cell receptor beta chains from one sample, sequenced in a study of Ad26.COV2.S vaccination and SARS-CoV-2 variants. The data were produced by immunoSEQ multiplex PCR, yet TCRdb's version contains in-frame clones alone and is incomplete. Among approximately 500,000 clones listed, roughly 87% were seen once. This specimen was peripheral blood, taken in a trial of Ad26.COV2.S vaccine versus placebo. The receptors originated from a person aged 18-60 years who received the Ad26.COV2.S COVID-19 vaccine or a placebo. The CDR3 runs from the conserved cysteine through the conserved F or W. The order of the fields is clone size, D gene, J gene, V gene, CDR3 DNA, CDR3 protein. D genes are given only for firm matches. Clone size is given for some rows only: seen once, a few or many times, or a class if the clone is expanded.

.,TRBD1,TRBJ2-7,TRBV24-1,TGTGCCACCAGATACCGGGACAGGGATTCGGAGAACTCCTACGAGCAGTACTTC,CATRYRDRDSENSYEQYF
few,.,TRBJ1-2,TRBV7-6,TGTGCCAGCAGCCGAACCGGGCTCCTTCAGGAGGGCTACACCTTC,CASSRTGLLQEGYTF
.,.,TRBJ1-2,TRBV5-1,TGCGCCAGCAGTCCGATAAGGGTTGGGAACTATGGCTACACCTTC,CASSPIRVGNYGYTF
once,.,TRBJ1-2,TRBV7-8,TGTGCCAGCAGCCGAGAGTTATGGGAATTGCGTGGCTACACCTTC,CASSRELWELRGYTF
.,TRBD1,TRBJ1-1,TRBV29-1,TGCAGCGCCGAGGGGACAGGGGGCGCGAGCACTGAAGCTTTCTTT,CSAEGTGGASTEAFF
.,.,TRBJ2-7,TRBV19,TGTGCCAGTGGTCCGACGTTGGGGTACGAGCAGTACTTC,CASGPTLGYEQYF
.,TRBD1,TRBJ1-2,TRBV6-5,TGTGCCAGCAGTCTCAGGGGGCGCACCTATGGCTACACCTTC,CASSLRGRTYGYTF
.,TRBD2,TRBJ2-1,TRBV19,TGTGCCAGTAGTAGCGGACTAGTGACACTTGAGCAGTTCTTC,CASSSGLVTLEQFF
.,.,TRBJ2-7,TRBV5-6,TGTGCCAGCAGCTTGATGGGGACCCTCTACGAGCAGTACTTC,CASSLMGTLYEQYF
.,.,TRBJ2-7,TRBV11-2,TGTGCCAGCAGCTTAGACATGGAGCAGTACTTC,CASSLDMEQYF
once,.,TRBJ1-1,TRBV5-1,TGCGCCAGCAGTCCGGGACCCAATGAAGCTTTCTTT,CASSPGPNEAFF
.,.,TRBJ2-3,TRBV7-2,TGTGCCAGCAGCCCCAGAGCTGCGGTTAGCACAGATACGCAGTATTTT,CASSPRAAVSTDTQYF
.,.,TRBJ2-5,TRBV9,TGTGCCAGCAGCGTAGGGGTGTCGGCGGAGACCCAGTACTTC,CASSVGVSAETQYF
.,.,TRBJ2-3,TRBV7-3,TGTGCCAGCAGCTTCGACTTTCGCACAGATACGCAGTATTTT,CASSFDFRTDTQYF